This T cell receptor beta chain was found in a study of T cells in Graves' hyperthyroidism and ophthalmopathy. Broader study findings: Blood also contained most expanded thyroid clonotypes above 0.001.

Graves' hyperthyroidism without ophthalmopathy progression within 18 months was termed stable. Not enrolled were patients with uncontrolled infection, other autoimmune disease, pregnancy or lactation. The table lists this clonotype with a few counts. Its antigen is currently unknown. Template material for amplifying TCR beta CDR3 regions consisted of RNA transcripts. First-round RT-PCR with HTBI primers amplified the TCR CDR3 region. TCRdb reprocessed the multiplex PCR reads via MiXCR and lists one record per CDR3 protein. This sample has about 560,000 distinct CDR3 sequences; more than 45% occur once, and the top ten carry 8% to 8.5%. The germline V gene has CDR1 SGHVS and CDR2 FNYEAQ. The CDR3 has 15 residues. The V end was cut by 7 bases, the J end by 4 bases, with 19 bases between.

Input material: peripheral blood or thyroid tissue (not recorded which). This sequence originates from a woman between 18 and 29 years old with Graves' hyperthyroidism. The rearrangement joins TRBV7-6 to TRBJ1-2; perhaps TRBD1 as D (6 bases). CDR3 protein: CASMTRTGAVYGYTF. In nucleotides, the CDR3 is TGTGCCAGCATGACCAGGACGGGGGCGGTCTATGGCTACACCTTC.